The present TCR beta chain was sequenced within a study of cytomegalovirus exposure and HLA in healthy donors. Study findings and constraints: Several V segments, TRBV6-2 and TRBV6-3 among them, could not be told apart and were dropped. Under in vitro conditions, a few CMV-associated chains were confirmed as specific for CMV antigens. Within an earlier analysis, most TCR beta V segments proved productive either about 90% or about 30% of the time.

The CDR3 length is 16 residues. The germline V gene has CDR1 MNHEY and CDR2 SVGAGI. With 2 bases clipped from V and 1 base from J, the junction kept 7 bases outside the gene matches. Use of 60 Vbeta and 13 Jbeta primers characterized the PCR. Here immunoSEQ multiplex PCR was the method, and the copy in TCRdb shows in-frame clones only, minus some. The sample includes roughly 150,000 clones, roughly 82% seen only once; the top ten take 5% to 7.5%. This clone appeared once. The antigen is unknown. The receptor was isolated from a woman between 45 and 65 years old in good health and CMV-seropositive. This chain joins TRBV6-5 and TRBJ1-1; 7 nucleotides match TRBD1. Sequencing was done on a sample of PBMCs. CDR3 sequence: CASSYATGAGNTEAFF. CDR3 nucleotides: TGTGCCAGCAGTTACGCTACAGGGGCCGGGAACACTGAAGCTTTCTTT.